These 4 T cell receptor beta chains originate from one sample sequenced in a study of read filtering for tumor transcriptome and immune sequencing. Molecular barcoded adaptors covering alpha/delta and beta/gamma chains were used on 400 to 450 ng RNA. MiXCR was run by TCRdb on the reads, yielding one entry per CDR3 protein. Among about 35,000 distinct CDR3 sequences, more than 13% were seen once, and the ten largest hold approximately 6.5%. The sample was a population of CD138-negative cells sorted from bone marrow. These receptors were obtained from a donor at least 40 years old with multiple myeloma.

This clonotype was picked up a small number of times. The genes are TRBV3-1 and TRBJ2-5; unclear D gene. The germline V and J ends were trimmed by 0 bases and 6 bases, with 5 bases remaining between them. The CDR3 is made up of 12 amino acids. Looked up from germline, CDR1 is LGHDT and CDR2 is YNNKEL (reference sequence). The CDR3 sequence: CASSQDWQTQYF. CDR3 nucleotide sequence: TGTGCCAGCAGCCAAGATTGGCAGACCCAGTACTTC.

This clonotype was recorded many times. This rearrangement joins TRBV11-3 to TRBJ2-3; D tentatively fits TRBD1 or TRBD2 (5 bases each). V was cut by 6 bases and J by 0 bases, with 13 bases left in between. This CDR3 region has 15 residues. Germline V gene sequence: CDR1 SGHNT, CDR2 YENEEA. The CDR3 loop reads CASRLGATSTDTQYF. The CDR3 bases are TGTGCCAGCAGACTCGGGGCGACGAGCACAGATACGCAGTATTTT.

This clonotype ranks as medium-sized. The J gene is TRBJ1-2, the V gene TRBV11-1; a possible D gene is TRBD1 (6 bases). From germline, CDR1 is SGHAT and CDR2 FQDESV (reference sequence). This CDR3 is built from 14 residues. V gave up 7 bases and J gave up 4 bases, with 16 bases separating them. As DNA, the CDR3 is TGTGCCAGCATGGGATCCTCGGGGGCCTATGGCTACACCTTC. It yields the protein CASMGSSGAYGYTF.

This clonotype was seen ten or more times. CDR3 in DNA: TGTGCCAGCAGCTTACAAACCCAGAGGAGCTACGAGCAGTACTTC. Its protein product is CASSLQTQRSYEQYF. The chain has TRBV11-3 and TRBJ2-7; no definite D call. V shed 2 bases and J shed 3 bases, with 14 bases lying between them. The CDR3 sequence is 15 residues long. Per the germline V gene, CDR1 is SGHNT and CDR2 is YENEEA.